The next 14 T cell receptor beta chains were all read from a single sample in a study of T-cell reconstitution after alpha-beta-depleted transplantation in children. Unique molecular identifiers tagged the TCRbeta library. TCRdb re-called the PCR reads with MiXCR, one entry per CDR3 protein. The sample yields 190,000 or so distinct CDR3 sequences, 6.5% to 7.5% seen once. The sequencing used PBMCs from the stem cell graft donor, collected from the stem cell graft. These TCRs come from a human donor who donated a stem cell graft to a child with Wiskott-Aldrich syndrome.

This clonotype has at least ten counts. V usage is TRBV6-5 and J usage is TRBJ1-3; no clear D. V gave up 7 bases and J gave up 0 bases, with 10 bases separating them. This CDR3 contains 14 residues. Germline CDR1 and CDR2: MNHEY and SVGAGI. CDR3 in DNA: TGTGCCAGCACCGCCGGACGCTCTGGAAACACCATATATTTT. Protein product: CASTAGRSGNTIYF.

This clonotype showed up many times. The chain combines TRBV20-1 with TRBJ2-3, with D perhaps TRBD2 (6 bases). The CDR3 is made up of 14 amino acids. Trimming took 6 bases from V and 0 from J, leaving 13 bases between them. Germline CDR1 and CDR2: DFQATT and SNEGSKA (reference sequence). The CDR3 DNA is TGCAGTGCACGGGGGTATACTAGCACAGATACGCAGTATTTT. This encodes CSARGYTSTDTQYF.

This clonotype has ten or more counts. V usage is TRBV6-1 and J usage is TRBJ2-1; no clear D. CDR3 length: 10 residues. Germline lookup yields CDR1 MNHNS and CDR2 SASEGT. The V end was cut by 11 bases, the J end by 7 bases, with 9 bases between. CDR3 in amino acids: CAGEENEQFF. Written as DNA, the CDR3 is TGTGCCGGCGAGGAGAATGAGCAGTTCTTC.

This clonotype came up many times. V gene TRBV10-3 combines with J gene TRBJ2-1; 8 bases fit TRBD1. Germline V gene data show CDR1 as ENHRY and CDR2 as SYGVKD. Losses at the gene ends were 5 bases for V and 3 bases for J; bases not matched to a gene: 6. This CDR3 comprises 15 residues. The CDR3 nucleotides are TGTGCCATCAGTACGGCGACAGGGGACTACAATGAGCAGTTCTTC. Translated: CAISTATGDYNEQFF.

This clonotype came up many times. This chain uses TRBV20-1 with TRBJ1-1; maybe TRBD1 (5 bases). CDR1 is DFQATT and CDR2 is SNEGSKA in the germline V gene (reference sequence). The CDR3 is made up of 15 amino acids. Trimming took off 0 bases at V and 0 bases at J, with 11 bases between the two ends. This CDR3 is CSARDQGSLNTEAFF. The CDR3 bases are TGCAGTGCTAGAGATCAGGGTTCGTTGAACACTGAAGCTTTCTTT.

This clonotype was found many times. This chain connects TRBV5-6 to TRBJ2-7; D is possibly TRBD1 (6 bases). The V end lost 1 base, the J end lost 3 bases, and 17 bases lay between the germline ends. The CDR3 length is 16 residues. Per the germline V gene, CDR1 is SGHDT and CDR2 is YYEEEE. CDR3 bases: TGTGCCAGCAGCTTGTCAGGGGAAAACCTTCTCTACGAGCAGTACTTC. Its protein is CASSLSGENLLYEQYF.

This clonotype occurred many times. The chain employs TRBV29-1 and TRBJ1-1, with 7 bases fitting TRBD1. The V and J ends lost 2 bases and 5 bases, in that order; junction bases with no gene match: 5. The CDR3 runs 13 residues. From germline, CDR1 is SQVTM and CDR2 ANQGSEA. In DNA form, the CDR3 reads TGCAGCGTTGAACTATCAGGGGGGACTGAAGCTTTCTTT. Translation: CSVELSGGTEAFF.

The V gene is TRBV5-4, the J gene TRBJ2-5; unclear D gene. CDR3 size: 13 residues. V dropped 1 base and J dropped 0 bases, with 4 bases sitting between them. CDR1 is SGHNT, CDR2 YYREEE, per germline (reference sequence). CDR3 nucleotide sequence: TGTGCCAGCAGCTTGCCTCACCAAGAGACCCAGTACTTC. As protein: CASSLPHQETQYF.

This clonotype was detected only a few times. Being one base from a much bigger clone, this may be a read error. The chain recombines TRBV11-1 with TRBJ2-3; D gene uncertain. V was cut by 1 base and J by 3 bases, with 2 bases left in between. CDR3 length: 12 residues. Germline lookup yields CDR1 SGHAT and CDR2 FQDESV (reference sequence). The CDR3 DNA reads TGTGCCAGCAGCTTAGAGACAGATACGCAGTATTTT. Residues: CASSLETDTQYF.

This clonotype was recorded many times. V gene TRBV7-2 combines with J gene TRBJ1-1, with D unresolved. Deletions cut 5 bases from V and 5 bases from J, with 21 bases between. Germline CDR1 is SGHTA and CDR2 is FQGNSA. The CDR3 is 16 residues long. The CDR3 DNA is TGTGCCAGCAGCCCACCCACGTTTACGCCTTCTACTGAAGCTTTCTTT. This gives the protein CASSPPTFTPSTEAFF.

This clonotype occurred many times. The V and J genes are TRBV12-3 or TRBV12-4 and TRBJ2-4, with TRBD2 as a possible D gene (6 bases). The CDR3 totals 16 residues. V lost 6 bases and J lost 1, with 16 bases in between. CDR3 amino acids: CASRAGTGDAKNIQYF. The CDR3 nucleotides are TGTGCCAGCAGGGCCGGGACTGGTGACGCCAAAAACATTCAGTACTTC.

This clonotype was picked up many times. This chain connects TRBV20-1 to TRBJ2-5; TRBD1 or TRBD2 may be the D gene (5 bases each). Trimming stripped 5 bases from V and 4 bases from J, with 17 bases between. CDR3 size: 14 residues. CDR1 is DFQATT, CDR2 SNEGSKA, per germline (reference sequence). The CDR3 loop is CSAPTAFEGETQYF. For the CDR3, the DNA is TGCAGTGCTCCGACAGCCTTTGAGGGAGAGACCCAGTACTTC.

The chain employs TRBV27 and TRBJ1-2; D remains ambiguous. This CDR3 comprises 16 residues. V was clipped by 3 bases and J by 3 bases, with 17 bases between them. CDR1 is MNHEY, CDR2 SMNVEV, per germline (reference sequence). The CDR3 nucleotides are TGTGCCAGCAGTTTCTTGGGCAGAGGGTCCGACTATGGCTACACCTTC. Amino acid sequence: CASSFLGRGSDYGYTF.

This clonotype was seen only a few times. The gene calls are TRBV5-1 and TRBJ1-1; 9 bases match TRBD1. CDR3 size: 15 residues. Germline lookup yields CDR1 SGHRS and CDR2 YFSETQ. V shed 4 bases and J 1 base; nucleotides not matched to a gene: 5. This CDR3 is CASSMRTGANTEAFF. The CDR3 DNA sequence: TGCGCCAGCAGCATGAGGACAGGGGCGAACACTGAAGCTTTCTTT.